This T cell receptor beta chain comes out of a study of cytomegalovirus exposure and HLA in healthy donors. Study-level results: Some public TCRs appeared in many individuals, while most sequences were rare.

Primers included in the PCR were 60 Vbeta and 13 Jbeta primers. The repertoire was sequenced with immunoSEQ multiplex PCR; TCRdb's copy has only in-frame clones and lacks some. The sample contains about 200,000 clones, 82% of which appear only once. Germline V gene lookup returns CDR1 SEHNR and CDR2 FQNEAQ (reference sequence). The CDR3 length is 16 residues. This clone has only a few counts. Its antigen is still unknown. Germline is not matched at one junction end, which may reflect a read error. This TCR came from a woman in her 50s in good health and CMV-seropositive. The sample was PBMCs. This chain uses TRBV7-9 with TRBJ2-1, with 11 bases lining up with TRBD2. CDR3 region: CSSRGTSGTVYNEQFF. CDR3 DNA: TGTTCCAGCAGGGGGACTAGCGGCACAGTCTACAATGAGCAGTTCTTC.